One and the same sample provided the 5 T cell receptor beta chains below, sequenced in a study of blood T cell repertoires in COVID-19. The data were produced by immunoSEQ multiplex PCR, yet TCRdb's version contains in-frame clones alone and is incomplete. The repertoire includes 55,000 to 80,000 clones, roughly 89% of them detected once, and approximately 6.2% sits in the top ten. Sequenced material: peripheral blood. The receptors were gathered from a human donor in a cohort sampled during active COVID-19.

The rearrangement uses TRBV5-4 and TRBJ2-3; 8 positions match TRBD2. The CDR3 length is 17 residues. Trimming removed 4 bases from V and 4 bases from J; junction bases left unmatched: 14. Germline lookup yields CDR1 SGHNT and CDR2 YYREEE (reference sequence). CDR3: CASSTAGTSRFSDTQYF. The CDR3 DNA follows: TGTGCCAGCAGCACGGCCGGGACTAGTAGGTTCTCAGATACGCAGTATTTT.

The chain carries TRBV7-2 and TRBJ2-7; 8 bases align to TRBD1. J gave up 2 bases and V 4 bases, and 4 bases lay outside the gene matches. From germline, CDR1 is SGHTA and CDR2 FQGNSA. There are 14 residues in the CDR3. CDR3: CASSSGTGPYEQYF. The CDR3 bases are TGTGCCAGCAGCTCCGGGACAGGACCCTACGAGCAGTACTTC.

The CDR3 coding sequence is TGTGCCAGCAGTTTTAAGGGAGCTGGGGCCAACGTCCTGACTTTC. Translating it yields CASSFKGAGANVLTF. This sequence joins TRBV27 and TRBJ2-6, with a tentative D call TRBD2 (5 bases). The V gene's germline CDR1 is MNHEY and CDR2 SMNVEV (reference sequence). The ends were cut back, 3 bases at V and 2 bases at J, with 8 bases in the middle. CDR3 length: 15 amino acids.

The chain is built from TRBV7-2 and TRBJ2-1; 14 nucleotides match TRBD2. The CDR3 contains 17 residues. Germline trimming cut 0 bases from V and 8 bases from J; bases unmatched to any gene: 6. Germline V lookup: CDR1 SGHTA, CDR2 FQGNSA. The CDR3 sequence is CASSLARTSGGPHEQFF. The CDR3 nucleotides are TGTGCCAGCAGCTTAGCTCGGACTAGCGGGGGGCCCCATGAGCAGTTCTTC.

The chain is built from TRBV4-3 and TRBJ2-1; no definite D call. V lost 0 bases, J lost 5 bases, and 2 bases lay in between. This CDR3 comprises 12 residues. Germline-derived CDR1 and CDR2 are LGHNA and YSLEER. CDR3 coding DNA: TGCGCCAGCAGCCAAGATAACAATGAGCAGTTCTTC. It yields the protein CASSQDNNEQFF.